These 21 T cell receptor beta chains were all obtained from the same sample, sequenced in a study of regulatory T cells in long-lasting Graves disease. Library construction for TCR beta used iRepertoire HTBI primers and Arm-PCR of CDR3 regions. In TCRdb, the multiplex PCR reads were re-called with MiXCR into one record per CDR3 protein. Of roughly 450,000 distinct CDR3 sequences in the sample, about a quarter were seen once. Indicated time point: persistent/refractory GD, antithyroid drugs over 5 years with positive TRAb. PBMCs provided the RNA from which the TCR library was made. The material sequenced was peripheral blood mononuclear cells (PBMCs), taken when the disease was refractory, from a patient treated with antithyroid drugs. Receptor source: a female donor with Graves disease.

This clonotype was seen a few times. The V call is TRBV10-3, the J call TRBJ1-2; TRBD1 aligns across 7 bases. The germline gives CDR1 ENHRY, CDR2 SYGVKD. The J segment lost 5 bases and the V segment lost 4 bases, leaving 10 bases of the junction unmatched. The CDR3 runs 15 residues. The CDR3, as DNA: TGTGCCATCAGTGGGGACAGCGGCGCCTTGTATGGCTACACCTTC. This gives the protein CAISGDSGALYGYTF.

This clonotype has more than one count but fewer than ten. The chain recombines TRBV5-1 with TRBJ2-2, with 9 bases aligning to TRBD2. This CDR3 comprises 15 residues. Germline-derived CDR1 and CDR2 are SGHRS and YFSETQ. Losses at the gene ends were 2 bases for V and 5 bases for J; bases not matched to a gene: 4. CDR3 residues: CASSLLAGGTGELFF. CDR3 nucleotide sequence: TGCGCCAGCAGCTTACTAGCGGGTGGTACCGGGGAGCTGTTTTTT.

The chain has TRBV7-2 and TRBJ2-1, with D perhaps being TRBD1 or TRBD2 (5 bases each). This CDR3 contains 15 residues. Germline V CDR1 and CDR2: SGHTA, FQGNSA. Deletions cut 7 bases from V and 4 bases from J, with 17 bases between. The CDR3 DNA reads TGTGCCAGCACTCGTTCCGGGACGGATTACAATGAGCAGTTCTTC. Its translation is CASTRSGTDYNEQFF.

This clonotype was detected many times. The CDR3 nucleotides read TGTGCCAGCAGTCCGAGGGGGGCGCAGGAGACCCAGTACTTC. This codes for CASSPRGAQETQYF. The chain couples TRBV11-2 to TRBJ2-5; D might be TRBD1 or TRBD2, each matching 6 bases. The CDR3 is 14 residues long. V was pared by 6 bases and J by 5 bases, with 16 bases between. Germline CDR1 reads SGHAT; CDR2 reads FQNNGV.

This clonotype was detected ten times or more. The chain has TRBV2 and TRBJ1-1; D not resolved. Germline V CDR1 and CDR2: SNHLY, FYNNEI. V dropped 5 bases and J dropped 5 bases, with 15 bases sitting between them. The CDR3 consists of 14 residues. CDR3 DNA sequence: TGTGCCAGCAGTCAGCAAGCGGCTAGGACTGAAGCTTTCTTT. Its protein product is CASSQQAARTEAFF.

V usage is TRBV12-3 or TRBV12-4 and J usage is TRBJ1-3; maybe TRBD1 (6 bases). CDR3 length: 15 amino acids. Trimming stripped 6 bases from V and 4 bases from J, with 16 bases between. CDR3 nucleotide sequence: TGTGCCAGCAGCCCACAGGGTACTACGGGAAACACCATATATTTT. Amino acid sequence: CASSPQGTTGNTIYF.

This clonotype was recorded many times. The V and J genes are TRBV28 and TRBJ2-7; D is unresolved. Germline V gene data show CDR1 as MDHEN and CDR2 as SYDVKM. V shed 2 bases and J shed 0 bases, with 8 bases lying between them. The CDR3 contains 14 residues. Here the CDR3 DNA reads TGTGCCAGCAGTTTAGAAGGGTTCTCCTACGAGCAGTACTTC. Protein sequence: CASSLEGFSYEQYF. Full variable domain (outside the CDR3, taken from reference TRBV28 and TRBJ2-7): DVKVTQSSRYLVKRTGEKVFLECVQDMDHENMFWYRQDPGLGLRLIYFSYDVKMKEKGDIPEGYSVSREKKERFSLILESASTNQTSMYLCASSLEGFSYEQYFGPGTRLTVT.

This clonotype has at least ten counts. The gene calls are TRBV20-1 and TRBJ1-1; TRBD1 matches 8 bases. CDR1 and CDR2 (germline): DFQATT, SNEGSKA (reference sequence). The CDR3 is made up of 12 amino acids. CDR3 protein: CRADRGNTEAFF. The CDR3 DNA follows: TGCAGAGCTGACAGGGGAAACACTGAAGCTTTCTTT.

The gene calls are TRBV7-9 and TRBJ2-2; TRBD1 is a possible D gene (5 bases). V dropped 5 bases and J dropped 5 bases, with 18 bases sitting between them. Germline assignment: CDR1 SEHNR and CDR2 FQNEAQ (reference sequence). CDR3 length equals 16 residues. The CDR3 sequence is CASSRKGQRLTGELFF. The CDR3, as DNA: TGTGCCAGCAGCAGAAAGGGGCAGAGATTAACCGGGGAGCTGTTTTTT.

A few counts support this clonotype. This rearrangement joins TRBV20-1 to TRBJ2-1; D remains ambiguous. CDR1 and CDR2 from the germline V gene are DFQATT and SNEGSKA (reference sequence). CDR3 size: 13 residues. V dropped 2 bases and J dropped 0 bases, with 5 bases sitting between them. The CDR3 region is CSARPFSYNEQFF. CDR3 DNA: TGCAGTGCTAGACCCTTCTCCTACAATGAGCAGTTCTTC.

This clonotype was seen at least ten times. The CDR3 region has the DNA TGCAGCGTTGGGAAGGGGTCCTACGAGCAGTACTTC. Translation gives CSVGKGSYEQYF. The V call is TRBV29-1, the J call TRBJ2-7; perhaps TRBD1 as D (5 bases). This CDR3 is 12 amino acids long. Between the trimmed V and J ends, which lost 4 bases and 1 base, there was a span of 8 bases. Germline values: CDR1 SQVTM, CDR2 ANQGSEA.

This clonotype has a handful of counts. J is TRBJ2-1 and V is TRBV6-1; D remains ambiguous. The CDR3 runs 14 residues. Germline loops: CDR1 MNHNS, CDR2 SASEGT. V lost 6 bases to trimming and J lost 7 bases, with 16 bases between them. CDR3 coding DNA: TGTGCCAGCAGAACCGGACCCTCCGTGAATGAGCAGTTCTTC. It translates to CASRTGPSVNEQFF.

This clonotype was recorded many times. The chain employs TRBV28 and TRBJ1-2, with no clear D. Trimming shortened V by 6 bases and J by 0 bases, and 8 bases separated the two germline ends. The CDR3 totals 13 residues. The germline gives CDR1 MDHEN, CDR2 SYDVKM. This CDR3 reads CASRPVANYGYTF. CDR3 coding DNA: TGTGCCAGCAGACCGGTAGCTAACTATGGCTACACCTTC.

The V call is TRBV28, the J call TRBJ2-4; D gene unclear. The CDR3 contains 12 residues. Trimming removed 3 bases at V and 8 bases at J, with 8 bases between. Per germline, CDR1 MDHEN and CDR2 SYDVKM. CDR3 loop: CASSLVMHIQYF. CDR3 in DNA: TGTGCCAGCAGTTTGGTAATGCACATTCAGTACTTC.

The table lists this clonotype with a few counts. V and J are TRBV6-1 and TRBJ1-2; tentative D call: TRBD1 (6 bases). Trimming took 6 bases from V and 8 from J, leaving 13 bases between them. This CDR3 is built from 12 residues. Per germline, CDR1 MNHNS and CDR2 SASEGT. The CDR3, as DNA: TGTGCCAGCAGACTTACAGGGAAGGGCTACACCTTC. It encodes CASRLTGKGYTF.

V is TRBV7-2 and J is TRBJ1-1; perhaps TRBD1 as D (5 bases). V was pared by 2 bases and J by 3 bases, with 10 bases between. There are 14 residues in the CDR3. Germline values: CDR1 SGHTA, CDR2 FQGNSA. The CDR3 region is CASSLRAGYTEAFF. For the CDR3, the DNA is TGTGCCAGCAGCTTACGGGCAGGGTACACTGAAGCTTTCTTT.

This clonotype has a handful of counts. CDR3 bases: TGTGCCAGCAGCTCTAAAGCCGGGACAGTCTCCTACGAGCAGTACTTC. It specifies CASSSKAGTVSYEQYF. The rearrangement links TRBV7-9 to TRBJ2-7; 7 nucleotides match TRBD1. After removal of 4 bases from V and 0 bases from J, the junction contained 9 bases not matched to a gene. The CDR3 extends over 16 amino acids. Germline V gives CDR1 SEHNR, CDR2 FQNEAQ (reference sequence).

This clonotype was detected many times. The J gene is TRBJ2-2, the V gene TRBV6-5; D tentatively fits TRBD1 or TRBD2 (5 bases each). The germline V gene has CDR1 MNHEY and CDR2 SVGAGI. Trimming pared 4 bases from V and 7 bases from J, leaving 16 bases between. The CDR3 is made up of 15 amino acids. The CDR3 coding sequence is TGTGCCAGCAGTTGGGGGAGTGGAGTCGGCGGGGAGCTGTTTTTT. This gives the protein CASSWGSGVGGELFF.

In this sample, this clonotype turned up a few times. J is TRBJ2-7 and V is TRBV2; no clear D. Trimming shortened V by 0 bases and J by 4 bases, and 7 bases separated the two germline ends. This CDR3 spans 13 amino acids. Germline CDR1 reads SNHLY; CDR2 reads FYNNEI. CDR3 in DNA: TGTGCCAGCAGTGAAGCCTACTATTACGAGCAGTACTTC. Its protein is CASSEAYYYEQYF.

This clonotype was seen a few times. The V and J genes are TRBV5-1 and TRBJ2-3, with unresolved D. Trimming removed 4 bases from V and 0 bases from J, with 15 bases in between. The CDR3 runs to 16 residues. Germline values: CDR1 SGHRS, CDR2 YFSETQ. CDR3 DNA sequence: TGCGCCAGCAGCCCTGAAGCAGGATCTAGCACAGATACGCAGTATTTT. It encodes CASSPEAGSSTDTQYF.

This chain connects TRBV3-1 to TRBJ2-4, with D perhaps TRBD1 (6 bases). CDR1 LGHDT and CDR2 YNNKEL come from the germline V gene (reference sequence). The ends were cut back, 9 bases at V and 8 bases at J, with 17 bases in the middle. This CDR3 has 13 residues. CDR3 bases: TGTGCCAGAAACAGGGTTGTGTGGGACATTCAGTACTTC. Amino acid sequence: CARNRVVWDIQYF.